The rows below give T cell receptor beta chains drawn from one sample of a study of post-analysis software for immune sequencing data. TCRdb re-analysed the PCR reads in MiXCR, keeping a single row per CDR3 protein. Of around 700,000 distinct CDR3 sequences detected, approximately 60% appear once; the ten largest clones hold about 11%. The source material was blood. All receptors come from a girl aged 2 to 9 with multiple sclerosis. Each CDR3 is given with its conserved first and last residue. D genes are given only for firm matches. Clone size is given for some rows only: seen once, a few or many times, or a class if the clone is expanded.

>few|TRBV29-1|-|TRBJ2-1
CSPGAGEGSEQFF
TGCAGCCCCGGGGCAGGGGAGGGGAGTGAGCAGTTCTTC
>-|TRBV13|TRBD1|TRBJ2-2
CASSQRTGEDTGELFF
TGTGCCAGCAGCCAACGGACAGGGGAAGACACCGGGGAGCTGTTTTTT
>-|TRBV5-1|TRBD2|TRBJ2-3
CASSLELAGPSTDTQYF
TGCGCCAGCAGCTTGGAACTAGCGGGGCCTAGCACAGATACGCAGTATTTT
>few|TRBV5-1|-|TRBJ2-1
CASSPGQGGPYNEQFF
TGCGCCAGCAGCCCCGGACAGGGAGGGCCCTACAATGAGCAGTTCTTC
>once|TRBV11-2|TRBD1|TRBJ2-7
CASSSRPGGFPYEQYF
TGTGCCAGCAGCTCAAGGCCAGGGGGCTTCCCCTACGAGCAGTACTTC
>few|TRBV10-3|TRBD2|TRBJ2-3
CASQRGRDPSTDTQYF
TGTGCCTCCCAACGCGGGAGAGACCCTAGCACAGATACGCAGTATTTT
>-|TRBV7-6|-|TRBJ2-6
CASSLALTVGANVLTF
TGTGCCAGCAGCTTAGCGTTGACGGTTGGGGCCAACGTCCTGACTTTC
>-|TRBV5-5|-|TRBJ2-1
CASSSITGRNEQFF
TGTGCCAGCAGCTCGATCACCGGACGGAATGAGCAGTTCTTC
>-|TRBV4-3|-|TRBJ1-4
CASSQGWGRPEKLFF
TGCGCCAGCAGCCAAGGATGGGGCCGCCCGGAAAAACTGTTTTTT
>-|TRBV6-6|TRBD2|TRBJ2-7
CASSYLAGVYEQYF
TGTGCCAGCAGTTACCTAGCGGGAGTTTACGAGCAGTACTTC
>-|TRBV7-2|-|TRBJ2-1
CASSRPGKGYNEQFF
TGTGCCAGCAGCCGACCGGGCAAAGGCTACAATGAGCAGTTCTTC
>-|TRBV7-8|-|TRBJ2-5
CASSLDPYWEGASEETQYF
TGTGCCAGCAGCTTAGATCCTTACTGGGAGGGGGCAAGCGAAGAGACCCAGTACTTC
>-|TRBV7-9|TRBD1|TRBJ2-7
CASSSAGQGRYEQYF
TGTGCCAGCAGCTCGGCGGGACAGGGCAGGTACGAGCAGTACTTC
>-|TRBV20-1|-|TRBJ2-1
CSARGGVLRDNEQFF
TGCAGTGCTAGGGGCGGCGTCCTCCGGGACAATGAGCAGTTCTTC
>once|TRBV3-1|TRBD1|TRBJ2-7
CASSPGTGTNEQYF
TGTGCCAGCAGCCCCGGGACAGGGACAAACGAGCAGTACTTC
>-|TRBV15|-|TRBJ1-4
CATSRDPGGGKLFF
TGTGCCACCAGCAGAGATCCGGGGGGAGGAAAACTGTTTTTT
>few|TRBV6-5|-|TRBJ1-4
CASSRANPNEKLFF
TGTGCCAGCAGTCGGGCGAACCCTAATGAAAAACTGTTTTTT
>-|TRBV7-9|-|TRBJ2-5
CASSSQQGETQYF
TGTGCCAGCAGCTCTCAACAGGGAGAGACCCAGTACTTC
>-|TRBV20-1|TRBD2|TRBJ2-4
CSAQGTSGENIQYF
TGCAGTGCACAGGGGACTAGCGGTGAAAACATTCAGTACTTC
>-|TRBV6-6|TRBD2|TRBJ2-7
CASSYELAGGEQYF
TGTGCCAGCAGTTACGAACTAGCGGGAGGCGAGCAGTACTTC
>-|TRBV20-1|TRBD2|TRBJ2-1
CSARGTSGRDYNEQFF
TGCAGTGCTAGGGGGACTAGCGGGAGGGACTACAATGAGCAGTTCTTC
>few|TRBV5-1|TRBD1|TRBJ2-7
CASSTGTGGYEQYF
TGCGCCAGCAGCACCGGGACAGGCGGCTACGAGCAGTACTTC
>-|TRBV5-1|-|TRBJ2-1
CASSLSEADEQFF
TGCGCCAGCAGCTTGAGTGAAGCCGATGAGCAGTTCTTC
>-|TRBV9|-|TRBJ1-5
CASSVGAENQPQHF
TGTGCCAGCAGCGTGGGGGCAGAAAATCAGCCCCAGCATTTT
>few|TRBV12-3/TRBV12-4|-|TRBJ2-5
CASSWGNEGSETQYF
TGTGCCAGCAGTTGGGGGAACGAAGGGTCCGAGACCCAGTACTTC
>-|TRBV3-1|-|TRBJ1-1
CASSQVPANTEAFF
TGTGCCAGCAGCCAAGTTCCCGCTAACACTGAAGCTTTCTTT
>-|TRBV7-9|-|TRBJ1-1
CASSSRYTEAFF
TGTGCCAGCAGCTCCCGGTACACTGAAGCTTTCTTT
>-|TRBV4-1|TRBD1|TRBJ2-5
CASSQGDREEETQYF
TGCGCCAGCAGCCAAGGGGACAGGGAAGAAGAGACCCAGTACTTC
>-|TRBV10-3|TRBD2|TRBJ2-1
CATATTPTSGGANEQFF
TGTGCCACCGCGACAACCCCGACTAGCGGGGGGGCTAATGAGCAGTTCTTC
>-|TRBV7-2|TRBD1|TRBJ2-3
CASSPQGAGDTQYF
TGTGCCAGCAGCCCACAGGGGGCTGGAGATACGCAGTATTTT
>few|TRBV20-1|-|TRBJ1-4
CSARALRGGTNEKLFF
TGCAGTGCTAGAGCCCTAAGGGGGGGAACTAATGAAAAACTGTTTTTT
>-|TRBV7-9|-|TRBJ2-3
CASSFQAGRGTDTQYF
TGTGCCAGCAGCTTCCAGGCGGGTAGGGGCACAGATACGCAGTATTTT
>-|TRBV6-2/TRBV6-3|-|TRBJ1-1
CASNRQNTEAFF
TGTGCCAGCAACCGACAGAACACTGAAGCTTTCTTT
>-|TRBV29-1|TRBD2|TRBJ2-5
CSVDGVAGGGETQYF
TGCAGCGTCGATGGGGTAGCGGGAGGAGGCGAGACCCAGTACTTC
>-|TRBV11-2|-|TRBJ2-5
CASSLAGAAGSQETQYF
TGTGCCAGCAGCTTAGCGGGGGCCGCTGGTTCCCAAGAGACCCAGTACTTC
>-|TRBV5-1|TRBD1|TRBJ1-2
CASSLGDSDFYTF
TGCGCCAGCAGCTTGGGGGACAGCGATTTCTACACCTTC
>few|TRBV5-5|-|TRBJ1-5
CASSVLDNQPQHF
TGTGCCAGCAGCGTCTTAGACAATCAGCCCCAGCATTTT
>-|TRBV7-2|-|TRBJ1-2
CASSLAGRQGARYGYTF
TGTGCCAGCAGCTTAGCCGGGCGGCAGGGCGCTAGGTATGGCTACACCTTC
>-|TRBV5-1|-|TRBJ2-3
CASSLQGSNTDTQYF
TGCGCCAGCAGCTTGCAGGGGAGTAACACAGATACGCAGTATTTT
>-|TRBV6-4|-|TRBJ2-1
CASSEGWESNNEQFF
TGTGCCAGCAGTGAGGGGTGGGAGAGTAACAATGAGCAGTTCTTC
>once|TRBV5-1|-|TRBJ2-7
CASYFYPGTYEQYF
TGCGCCAGCTATTTTTACCCAGGAACCTACGAGCAGTACTTC
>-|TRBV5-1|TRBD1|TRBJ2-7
CASSYPSGTGIDEQYF
TGCGCCAGCAGCTACCCCTCCGGGACAGGGATCGACGAGCAGTACTTC
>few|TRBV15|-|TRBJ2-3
CATSREGGDGDTQYF
TGTGCCACCAGCAGAGAAGGCGGGGACGGAGATACGCAGTATTTT
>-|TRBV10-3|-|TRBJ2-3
CAISEQGSSTDTQYF
TGTGCCATCAGTGAACAAGGGTCTAGCACAGATACGCAGTATTTT
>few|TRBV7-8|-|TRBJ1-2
CASSLRVGGRIIGYTF
TGTGCCAGCAGCCTCCGGGTGGGGGGCCGAATAATAGGCTACACCTTC
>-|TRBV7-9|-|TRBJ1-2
CASSYGRGVNYGYTF
TGTGCCAGCAGCTACGGACGCGGGGTTAACTATGGCTACACCTTC
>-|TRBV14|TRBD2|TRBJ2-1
CASSLQKGLAGANEQFF
TGTGCCAGCAGCCTTCAAAAGGGACTAGCGGGGGCCAATGAGCAGTTCTTC
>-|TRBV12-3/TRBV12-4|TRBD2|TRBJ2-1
CASRGLGHYNEQFF
TGTGCCAGCAGAGGACTAGGACACTACAATGAGCAGTTCTTC
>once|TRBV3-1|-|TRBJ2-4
CASSQGHKNIQYF
TGTGCCAGCAGCCAAGGTCACAAAAACATTCAGTACTTC
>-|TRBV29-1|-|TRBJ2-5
CSVVGAGVPQETQYF
TGCAGCGTTGTGGGGGCGGGAGTCCCACAAGAGACCCAGTACTTC
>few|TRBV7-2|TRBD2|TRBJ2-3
CASSSRRGRAADTQYF
TGTGCCAGCAGCTCCCGACGCGGGAGGGCCGCAGATACGCAGTATTTT
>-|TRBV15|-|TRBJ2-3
CATSRGAEADTQYF
TGTGCCACCAGCAGAGGGGCAGAGGCAGATACGCAGTATTTT
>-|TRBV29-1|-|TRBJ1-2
CSVEDQGYDGYTF
TGCAGCGTTGAAGACCAGGGGTACGATGGCTACACCTTC
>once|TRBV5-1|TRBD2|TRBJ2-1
CASSEILAGENEQFF
TGCGCCAGCAGCGAAATCCTAGCGGGAGAGAATGAGCAGTTCTTC
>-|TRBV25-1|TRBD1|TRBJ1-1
CASSELEDRAARAFF
TGTGCCAGCAGTGAATTGGAGGACAGGGCCGCAAGAGCTTTCTTT
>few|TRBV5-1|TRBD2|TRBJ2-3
CASSLTTSGRHDTQYF
TGCGCCAGCAGCTTGACGACTAGCGGGAGGCATGATACGCAGTATTTT
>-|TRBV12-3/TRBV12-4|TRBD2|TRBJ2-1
CASSPGVAGVSKNNEQFF
TGTGCCAGCAGTCCAGGAGTCGCGGGAGTAAGTAAGAACAATGAGCAGTTCTTC
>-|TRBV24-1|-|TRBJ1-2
CATSAGDPYYGYTF
TGTGCCACCAGTGCAGGGGACCCCTACTATGGCTACACCTTC